A selection of T cell receptor beta chains follows, all from one sample in a study of Tregs in tolerant kidney transplant recipients. TCRdb's copy holds only in-frame clones and misses some; the assay was immunoSEQ multiplex PCR. Seen here are 40,000 to 50,000 clones, approximately 89% observed once, and the top ten hold less than 20%. The sample in question was CD8+ T cells from blood (PBMCs), obtained 12 months after the transplant. The source is a human patient who received a combined kidney and bone marrow transplant. Some of the T cells may derive from the graft donor. Both conserved end residues are part of each CDR3. The D gene is left open where the match is weak. Some rows have no size entry. The others give once, few or many, or a class for an expanded clone.

CDR3 protein,CDR3 DNA,clone size,V gene,J gene,D gene
CASSLSGGGPQHF,TGTGCCAGCAGCTTGTCCGGTGGAGGGCCCCAGCATTTT,-,TRBV5-6,TRBJ1-5,-
CASSLVAESSYNEQFF,TGTGCCAGCAGCTTAGTAGCGGAGAGCTCCTACAATGAGCAGTTCTTC,-,TRBV7-6,TRBJ2-1,-
CASSPLSTGGYEQYF,TGTGCCAGCAGTCCCCTTTCGACAGGGGGTTACGAGCAGTACTTC,-,TRBV27,TRBJ2-7,TRBD1
CASSQGSRISSNEAFF,TGTGCCAGCAGCCAAGGTTCGCGTATTTCGTCGAATGAAGCTTTCTTT,-,TRBV14,TRBJ1-1,-
CASSLKGLAGHTDTQYF,TGCGCCAGCAGCTTGAAGGGTCTAGCGGGGCACACAGATACGCAGTATTTT,-,TRBV5-1,TRBJ2-3,TRBD2
CASSQEPPPHEQYF,TGCGCCAGCAGCCAAGAGCCCCCACCCCACGAGCAGTACTTC,-,TRBV4-3,TRBJ2-7,-
CASSITLAGQHYEQYF,TGTGCCAGTAGCATCACACTAGCGGGACAACATTACGAGCAGTACTTC,-,TRBV19,TRBJ2-7,TRBD2
CASSLSRGRRYYEQYF,TGTGCCAGCAGCTTAAGCAGGGGAAGGCGGTACTACGAGCAGTACTTC,once,TRBV7-2,TRBJ2-7,-
CASSLDRAGLGGYTF,TGTGCCAGCAGCTTAGACAGGGCGGGACTAGGTGGCTACACCTTC,-,TRBV5-5,TRBJ1-2,TRBD1
CASSRSLHEQYF,TGTGCCAGCAGCCGGTCCCTGCACGAGCAGTACTTC,-,TRBV27,TRBJ2-7,-
CASSQGRGSYNSPLHF,TGCGCCAGCAGCCAAGGGAGAGGCTCCTATAATTCCCCCCTCCACTTT,-,TRBV4-3,TRBJ1-6,-
CASSTEYRTSHEQFF,TGTGCCAGCAGTACCGAATATCGGACTAGCCATGAGCAGTTCTTC,-,TRBV6-5,TRBJ2-1,TRBD2
CASSLPRDRLYGYTF,TGTGCCAGCAGCCTCCCCCGTGACCGACTCTATGGCTACACCTTC,-,TRBV5-4,TRBJ1-2,-
CASSFIPDRFYEQYF,TGTGCCAGCAGCTTCATCCCCGACAGATTCTACGAGCAGTACTTC,-,TRBV7-9,TRBJ2-7,-
CASNSGPTGVFTGELFF,TGTGCCAGCAACTCTGGGCCGACAGGAGTTTTCACCGGGGAGCTGTTTTTT,once,TRBV7-3,TRBJ2-2,-
CASSTDRMVVGNTIYF,TGTGCCAGCAGCACGGACAGGATGGTGGTTGGAAACACCATATATTTT,-,TRBV5-4,TRBJ1-3,TRBD1
CASSSTSVPYEQYF,TGTGCCAGCAGCTCGACTAGCGTACCCTACGAGCAGTACTTC,-,TRBV11-2,TRBJ2-7,TRBD2
CASSLEAYLRTEAFF,TGTGCCAGCAGCTTAGAGGCCTACCTGCGCACTGAAGCTTTCTTT,-,TRBV5-5,TRBJ1-1,-
CASSLADSFNYGYTF,TGTGCCAGCAGCTTAGCCGACAGCTTTAACTATGGCTACACCTTC,-,TRBV7-6,TRBJ1-2,-
CASSYSRDTNTGELFF,TGTGCCAGCAGTTACTCGAGGGACACGAACACCGGGGAGCTGTTTTTT,-,TRBV6-5,TRBJ2-2,-
CSARDREQYF,TGCAGTGCTAGAGATCGCGAGCAGTACTTC,-,TRBV20-1,TRBJ2-7,-
CAGGGGVDTEAFF,TGTGCCGGAGGGGGAGGGGTAGACACTGAAGCTTTCTTT,-,TRBV4-2,TRBJ1-1,-
CASSEDPQGAYYGYTF,TGTGCCAGCAGCGAGGATCCTCAGGGGGCCTACTATGGCTACACCTTC,few,TRBV9,TRBJ1-2,TRBD1
CASSLPGLAGYNEQFF,TGTGCCAGCAGCCTTCCGGGACTAGCGGGATACAATGAGCAGTTCTTC,-,TRBV5-8,TRBJ2-1,TRBD2
CASSLVERVRSGYTF,TGTGCCAGCAGCCTGGTCGAGAGGGTGAGATCGGGCTACACCTTC,-,TRBV5-4,TRBJ1-2,-
CASSRQGGEQFF,TGTGCCAGCAGCCGACAGGGCGGTGAGCAGTTCTTC,once,TRBV7-2,TRBJ2-1,TRBD1
CSVELTLAGASYEQYF,TGCAGCGTTGAACTAACCCTAGCGGGGGCCTCCTACGAGCAGTACTTC,-,TRBV29-1,TRBJ2-7,TRBD2
CASSQGQGISGELFF,TGTGCCAGCAGCCAAGGACAGGGAATATCCGGGGAGCTGTTTTTT,few,TRBV5-5,TRBJ2-2,TRBD1
CASSQEGGLAVDTQYF,TGTGCCAGCAGCCAAGAAGGGGGACTAGCGGTAGATACGCAGTATTTT,-,TRBV4-2,TRBJ2-3,TRBD2
CASSGTGFYEQYF,TGTGCCAGTAGCGGGACAGGGTTCTACGAGCAGTACTTC,-,TRBV19,TRBJ2-7,TRBD1
CASSQDSGGSGNTIYF,TGCGCCAGCAGCCAAGATTCGGGAGGGTCAGGAAACACCATATATTTT,-,TRBV4-1,TRBJ1-3,-
CAWSVNGIYGYTF,TGTGCCTGGAGTGTCAACGGTATCTATGGCTACACCTTC,-,TRBV30,TRBJ1-2,-
CASSPTGLTGNTIYF,TGTGCCAGCAGCCCGACAGGTTTAACTGGAAACACCATATATTTT,-,TRBV4-2,TRBJ1-3,-
CASSYSGSNSPLHF,TGTGCCAGCAGTTACTCAGGGAGCAATTCACCCCTCCACTTT,once,TRBV6-6,TRBJ1-6,-
CASSFISGATDTQYF,TGTGCCAGCAGCTTCATTAGCGGAGCCACAGATACGCAGTATTTT,-,TRBV13,TRBJ2-3,-
CASSSRQLAGGPNTGELFF,TGTGCCAGCAGCTCCCGGCAGCTAGCGGGAGGGCCGAACACCGGGGAGCTGTTTTTT,-,TRBV11-2,TRBJ2-2,TRBD2
CASKPLAGASTTDTQYF,TGTGCCAGCAAACCACTAGCGGGGGCCTCTACCACAGATACGCAGTATTTT,-,TRBV28,TRBJ2-3,TRBD2
CASSPNRNGNTIYF,TGTGCCAGTAGTCCGAACAGGAATGGAAACACCATATATTTT,few,TRBV19,TRBJ1-3,-
CASSPLLAGVLYEQYF,TGTGCCAGCAGTCCGTTACTAGCGGGAGTCTTGTACGAGCAGTACTTC,-,TRBV28,TRBJ2-7,TRBD2
CASSSPGLAHNEQFF,TGTGCCAGCAGCTCCCCGGGACTAGCGCACAATGAGCAGTTCTTC,-,TRBV11-2,TRBJ2-1,TRBD2
CASRVDSEGGYTF,TGTGCCAGCCGAGTCGACAGTGAAGGGGGCTACACCTTC,-,TRBV28,TRBJ1-2,-
CASSLGAHYEQYF,TGTGCCAGCAGTTTAGGAGCGCACTACGAGCAGTACTTC,-,TRBV27,TRBJ2-7,-
CASSPGTATNEKLFF,TGTGCCAGCAGCCCTGGGACAGCAACTAATGAAAAACTGTTTTTT,few,TRBV7-9,TRBJ1-4,TRBD1
CASGLAQQVSPPNSGNTIYF,TGTGCTAGTGGTTTGGCACAACAGGTTAGCCCGCCCAACTCTGGAAACACCATATATTTT,-,TRBV12-5,TRBJ1-3,-
CASSEVVGSGVDGYTF,TGTGCCAGCAGTGAAGTGGTAGGGAGCGGGGTAGATGGCTACACCTTC,few,TRBV2,TRBJ1-2,-
CASSWSLNQPQHF,TGTGCCAGTAGTTGGTCGCTAAATCAGCCCCAGCATTTT,-,TRBV19,TRBJ1-5,-
CASKVVGRGRAEAFF,TGTGCCAGTAAGGTGGTTGGCAGGGGGCGGGCTGAAGCTTTCTTT,-,TRBV19,TRBJ1-1,TRBD1